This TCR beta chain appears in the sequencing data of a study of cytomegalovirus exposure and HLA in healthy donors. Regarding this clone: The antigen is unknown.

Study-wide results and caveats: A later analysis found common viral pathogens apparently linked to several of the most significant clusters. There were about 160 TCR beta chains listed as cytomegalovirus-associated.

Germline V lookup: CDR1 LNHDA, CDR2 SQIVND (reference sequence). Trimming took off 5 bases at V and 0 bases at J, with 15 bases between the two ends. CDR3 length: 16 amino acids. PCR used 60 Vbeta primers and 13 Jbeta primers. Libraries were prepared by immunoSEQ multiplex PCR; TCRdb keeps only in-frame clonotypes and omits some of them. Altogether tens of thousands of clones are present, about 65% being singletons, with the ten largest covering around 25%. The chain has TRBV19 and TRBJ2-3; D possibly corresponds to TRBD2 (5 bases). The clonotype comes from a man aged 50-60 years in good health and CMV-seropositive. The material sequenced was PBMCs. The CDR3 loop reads CASSPGVSGSTDTQYF. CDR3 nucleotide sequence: TGTGCCAGTAGTCCCGGGGTGAGCGGTAGCACAGATACGCAGTATTTT.